A single sample is the source of the 9 T cell receptor beta chains below, sequenced in a study of blood T cell repertoires in COVID-19. This table comes from immunoSEQ multiplex PCR, and its TCRdb copy is limited to in-frame clones, with some not included. This table holds nearly 350,000 clones, around 83% found once. Sequenced input: peripheral blood. Receptor source: a man under 40 with active or convalescent COVID-19.

The sample holds one count of this clone. This sequence joins TRBV4-3 and TRBJ1-1; the D is unclear. Germline lookup yields CDR1 LGHNA and CDR2 YSLEER. The CDR3 totals 13 residues. Deletions cut 2 bases from V and 1 base from J, with 5 bases between. The CDR3 region is CASSQYRNTEAFF. The CDR3 DNA is TGCGCCAGCAGCCAATATCGGAACACTGAAGCTTTCTTT.

This chain joins TRBV25-1 and TRBJ1-2; 7 bases agree with TRBD1. The germline V gene encodes CDR1 MGHDK and CDR2 SYGVNS. Trimming at V came to 2 bases and at J to 4 bases, leaving 4 bases not matched to a gene. The CDR3 is 14 residues long. In DNA, the CDR3 is TGTGCCAGCAGTGAAAGGACAGGCCTCTATGGCTACACCTTC. The encoded protein is CASSERTGLYGYTF.

CDR3 region: CASSSNRALRNEKLFF. The CDR3 region has the DNA TGTGCCAGCAGCTCCAACAGGGCCTTGCGGAATGAAAAACTGTTTTTT. This rearrangement joins TRBV7-2 to TRBJ1-4; tentatively, D is TRBD1 (6 bases). This CDR3 is built from 16 residues. CDR1 and CDR2 (germline): SGHTA, FQGNSA. Deletions cut 4 bases from V and 5 bases from J, with 17 bases between.

The chain uses TRBV4-3 and TRBJ2-7; TRBD2 might be the D (7 bases). Trimming shortened V by 0 bases and J by 6 bases, and 18 bases separated the two germline ends. CDR1 is LGHNA and CDR2 is YSLEER in the germline V gene. CDR3 length: 16 residues. CDR3 protein: CASSQDGLGRGGEQYF. The CDR3 bases are TGCGCCAGCAGCCAAGATGGGTTGGGAAGGGGGGGCGAGCAGTACTTC.

V and J are TRBV2 and TRBJ1-1; TRBD1 matches 8 bases. There are 14 residues in the CDR3. The V gene end was trimmed by 7 bases and the J gene end by 6 bases; junction bases not matched to a gene: 10. The V gene's germline CDR1 is SNHLY and CDR2 FYNNEI. This CDR3 reads CASTKDRGSPEAFF. Written as DNA, the CDR3 is TGTGCCAGCACGAAAGACAGGGGTTCCCCTGAAGCTTTCTTT.

This clone was detected a few times. The chain recombines TRBV5-1 with TRBJ2-1, with 9 bases aligning to TRBD2. Germline V gives CDR1 SGHRS, CDR2 YFSETQ. Losses at the gene ends were 10 bases for V and 3 bases for J; bases not matched to a gene: 17. This CDR3 is built from 17 residues. The CDR3 nucleotides are TGCGCCGGCAAGGGAGATAGCGGGGGAAAAGGCTACAATGAGCAGTTCTTC. This translates into CAGKGDSGGKGYNEQFF.

This chain uses TRBV6-5 with TRBJ1-4, with TRBD1 matching over 8 bases. Per germline, CDR1 MNHEY and CDR2 SVGAGI. CDR3 length: 15 residues. V trimming: 6 bases; J trimming: 0 bases; junction bases outside the gene matches: 3. Here the CDR3 reads CASRRGQATNEKLFF. CDR3 DNA: TGTGCCAGCAGGAGGGGACAGGCAACTAATGAAAAACTGTTTTTT.

The chain has TRBV7-2 and TRBJ1-1; D is possibly TRBD1 (5 bases). The CDR3 runs 19 residues. Germline values: CDR1 SGHTA, CDR2 FQGNSA. Trimming shortened V by 5 bases and J by 5 bases, and 30 bases separated the two germline ends. The DNA for the CDR3 is TGTGCCAGCAGCACCCGGGGCCGGGGGACGCGATCAGGCGGAACTGAAGCTTTCTTT. Translating gives CASSTRGRGTRSGGTEAFF.

This clone turned up a few times. V is TRBV6-4 and J is TRBJ1-2; possibly TRBD1 for D (5 bases). Per germline, CDR1 MRHNA and CDR2 SNTAGT. The CDR3 is 14 residues long. V was cut by 5 bases and J by 4 bases, with 14 bases left in between. The DNA of the CDR3 is TGTGCCAGCAGTCGGACACCGCATCTCTATGGCTACACCTTC. Translation gives CASSRTPHLYGYTF.